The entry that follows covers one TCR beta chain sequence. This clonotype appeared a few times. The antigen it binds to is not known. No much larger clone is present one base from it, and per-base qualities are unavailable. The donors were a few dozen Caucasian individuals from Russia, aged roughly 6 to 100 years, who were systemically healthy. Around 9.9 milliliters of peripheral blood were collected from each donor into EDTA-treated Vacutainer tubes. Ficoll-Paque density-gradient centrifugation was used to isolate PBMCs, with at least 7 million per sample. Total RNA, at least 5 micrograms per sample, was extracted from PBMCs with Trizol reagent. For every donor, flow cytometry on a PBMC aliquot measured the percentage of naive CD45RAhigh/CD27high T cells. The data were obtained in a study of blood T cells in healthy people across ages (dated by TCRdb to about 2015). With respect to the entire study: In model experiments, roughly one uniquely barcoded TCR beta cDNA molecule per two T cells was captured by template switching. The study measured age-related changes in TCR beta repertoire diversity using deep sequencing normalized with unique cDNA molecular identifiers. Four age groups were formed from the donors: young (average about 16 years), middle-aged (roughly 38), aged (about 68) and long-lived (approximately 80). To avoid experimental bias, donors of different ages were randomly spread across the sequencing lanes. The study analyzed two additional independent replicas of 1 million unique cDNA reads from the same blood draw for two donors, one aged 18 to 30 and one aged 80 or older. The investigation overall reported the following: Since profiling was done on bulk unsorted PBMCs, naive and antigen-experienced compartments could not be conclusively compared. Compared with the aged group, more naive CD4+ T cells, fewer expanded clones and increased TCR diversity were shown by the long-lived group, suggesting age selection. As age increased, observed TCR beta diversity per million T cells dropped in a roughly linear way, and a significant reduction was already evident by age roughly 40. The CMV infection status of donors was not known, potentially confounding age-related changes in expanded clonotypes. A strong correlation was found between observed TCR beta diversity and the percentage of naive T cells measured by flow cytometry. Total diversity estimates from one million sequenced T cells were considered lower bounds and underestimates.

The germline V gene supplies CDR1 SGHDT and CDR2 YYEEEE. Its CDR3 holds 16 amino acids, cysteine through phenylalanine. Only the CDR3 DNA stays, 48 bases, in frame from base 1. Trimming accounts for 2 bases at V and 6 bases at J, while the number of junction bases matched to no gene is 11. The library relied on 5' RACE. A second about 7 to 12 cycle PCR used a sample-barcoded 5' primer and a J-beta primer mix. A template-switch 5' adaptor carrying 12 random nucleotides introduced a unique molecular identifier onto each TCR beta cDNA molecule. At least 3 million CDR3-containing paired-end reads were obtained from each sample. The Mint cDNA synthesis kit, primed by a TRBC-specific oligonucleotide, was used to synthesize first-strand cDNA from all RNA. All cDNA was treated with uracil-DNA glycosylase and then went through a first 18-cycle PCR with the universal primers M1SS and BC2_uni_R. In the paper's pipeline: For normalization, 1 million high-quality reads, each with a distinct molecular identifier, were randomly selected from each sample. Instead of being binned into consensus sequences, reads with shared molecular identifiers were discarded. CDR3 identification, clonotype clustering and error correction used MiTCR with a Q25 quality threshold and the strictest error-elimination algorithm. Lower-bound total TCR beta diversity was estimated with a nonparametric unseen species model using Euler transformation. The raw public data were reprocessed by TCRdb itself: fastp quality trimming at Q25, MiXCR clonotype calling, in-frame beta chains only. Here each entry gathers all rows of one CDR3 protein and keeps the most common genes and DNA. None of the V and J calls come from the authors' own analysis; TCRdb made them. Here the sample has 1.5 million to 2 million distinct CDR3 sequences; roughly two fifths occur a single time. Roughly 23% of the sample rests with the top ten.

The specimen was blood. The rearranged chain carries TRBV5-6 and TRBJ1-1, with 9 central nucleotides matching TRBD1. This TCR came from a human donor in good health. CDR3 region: CASSFVPGQGASEAFF. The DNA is TGTGCCAGCAGCTTTGTACCGGGACAGGGCGCATCTGAAGCTTTCTTT.